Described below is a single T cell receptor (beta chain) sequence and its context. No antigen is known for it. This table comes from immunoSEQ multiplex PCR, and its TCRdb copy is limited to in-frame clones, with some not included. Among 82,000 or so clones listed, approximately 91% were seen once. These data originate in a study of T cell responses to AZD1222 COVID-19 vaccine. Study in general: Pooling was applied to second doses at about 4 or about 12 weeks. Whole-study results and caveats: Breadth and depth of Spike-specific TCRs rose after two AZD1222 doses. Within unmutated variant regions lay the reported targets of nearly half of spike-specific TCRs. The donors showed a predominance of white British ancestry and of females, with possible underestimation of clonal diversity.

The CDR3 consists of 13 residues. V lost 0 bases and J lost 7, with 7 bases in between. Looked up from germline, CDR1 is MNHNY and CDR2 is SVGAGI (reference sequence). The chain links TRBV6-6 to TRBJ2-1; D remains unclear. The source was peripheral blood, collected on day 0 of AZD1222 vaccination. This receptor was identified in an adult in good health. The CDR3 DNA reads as TGTGCCAGCAGTTACTCATTGGCGAATGAGCAGTTCTTC. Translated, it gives CASSYSLANEQFF.